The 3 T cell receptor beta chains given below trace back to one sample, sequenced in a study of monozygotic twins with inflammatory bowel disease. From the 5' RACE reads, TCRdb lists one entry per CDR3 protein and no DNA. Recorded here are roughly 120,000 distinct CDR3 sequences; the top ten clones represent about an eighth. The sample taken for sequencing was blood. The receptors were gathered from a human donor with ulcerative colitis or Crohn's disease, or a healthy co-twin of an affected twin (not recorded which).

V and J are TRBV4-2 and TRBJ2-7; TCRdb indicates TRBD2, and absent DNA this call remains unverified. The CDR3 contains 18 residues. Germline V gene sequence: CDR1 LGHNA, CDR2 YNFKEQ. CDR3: CASQQRTSGSDFPYEQYF.

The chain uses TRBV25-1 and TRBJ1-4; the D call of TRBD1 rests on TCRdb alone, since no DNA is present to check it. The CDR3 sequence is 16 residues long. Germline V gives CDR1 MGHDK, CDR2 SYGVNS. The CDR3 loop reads CASSVGQGAGNEKLFF.

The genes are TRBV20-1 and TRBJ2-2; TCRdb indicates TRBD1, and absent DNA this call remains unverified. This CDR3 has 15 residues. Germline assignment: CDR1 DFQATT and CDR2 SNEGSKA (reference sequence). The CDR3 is CSARPLSPGAGELFF.